This TCR beta chain derives from a study of OX40 agonist ivuxolimab in advanced cancers. Using immunoSEQ multiplex PCR, the repertoire was profiled, and TCRdb retains in-frame clones only, with some absent. This table holds about 21,000 clones, around 76% found once. The receptor's source is an adult with an advanced solid tumor such as melanoma, head and neck, liver or kidney cancer. The source was CD4+ or CD8+ T cells sorted from blood, collected in a trial of the OX40 agonist ivuxolimab.

The CDR3 coding sequence is TGCGCCAGCAGCCAAGATTGGGGGGCGCGAGCCAATGAGCAGTTCTTC. It yields the protein CASSQDWGARANEQFF. J is TRBJ2-1 and V is TRBV4-1, with D perhaps being TRBD1 or TRBD2 (6 bases each). CDR3 length equals 16 residues. The V and J ends lost 0 bases and 6 bases respectively, with 15 bases between them. The germline V gene has CDR1 MGHRA and CDR2 YSYEKL.